Shown below are 30 T cell receptor beta chains from a single sample sequenced in a study of human T cells and chemical hapten exposure. TCRdb re-derived calls from the RACE reads in MiXCR, one entry per CDR3 protein. The sample has around 110,000 distinct CDR3 sequences, 9.5% to 13% seen once. Documented time point: patch test 1, 2 weeks after DPC sensitization. This sample's treatment: therapeutic diphenylcyclopropenone sensitization with weekly scalp DPC. The sequenced sample was whole blood, obtained in connection with sensitization to the hapten diphenylcyclopropenone (DPC). The receptors were sampled from a woman in her forties or fifties with alopecia areata. Some clones in this sample may be carry-over from other donors' samples.

CDR3 sequence: CSARSPPSGEQYF. The CDR3 bases are TGCAGTGCTAGATCCCCACCGTCCGGGGAGCAGTACTTC. The rearrangement joins TRBV20-1 to TRBJ2-7; D call uncertain. V lost 2 bases and J 7 bases, leaving 15 bases between the germline ends. This CDR3 contains 13 residues. Germline V gives CDR1 DFQATT, CDR2 SNEGSKA (reference sequence).

This clonotype showed up many times. V is TRBV20-1 and J is TRBJ2-7; D is undetermined. CDR1 is DFQATT and CDR2 is SNEGSKA in the germline V gene (reference sequence). This CDR3 is 12 amino acids long. Trimming removed 6 bases at V and 2 bases at J, with 11 bases between. The CDR3, as DNA: TGCAGTGCATCCTACAATACCTACGAGCAGTACTTC. Its protein is CSASYNTYEQYF.

This clonotype appeared a few times. The CDR3 region is CASSLAGSSGPKFYNEQFF. The DNA for the CDR3 is TGTGCCAGCAGCTTAGCCGGCTCTAGCGGGCCGAAGTTCTACAATGAGCAGTTCTTC. The chain carries TRBV7-9 and TRBJ2-1, with TRBD2 matching over 8 bases. The CDR3 runs 19 residues. Germline CDR1 is SEHNR and CDR2 is FQNEAQ (reference sequence). V lost 0 bases, J lost 3 bases, and 13 bases stayed unmatched.

This clonotype was counted many times. CDR3 loop: CASSPARARVSNEQFF. Here the CDR3 DNA reads TGTGCCAGCTCACCTGCGCGGGCGAGGGTTAGCAATGAGCAGTTCTTC. The chain uses TRBV18 and TRBJ2-1; D is possibly TRBD2 (5 bases). The V gene's germline CDR1 is KGHSH and CDR2 LQKENI. This CDR3 is 16 amino acids long. V was shortened by 3 bases and J by 6 bases, with 18 bases between the two germline ends.

This clonotype was picked up a small number of times. The chain recombines TRBV12-3 or TRBV12-4 with TRBJ1-2; no clear D. This CDR3 region has 15 residues. V lost 2 bases and J 4 bases, leaving 14 bases between the germline ends. CDR3 in amino acids: CASSLRSGLSYGYTF. The CDR3 coding sequence is TGTGCCAGCAGTTTACGGAGCGGCCTGTCCTATGGCTACACCTTC.

This clonotype came up many times. The CDR3 reads CASIRATGASYEQYF. CDR3 DNA: TGTGCCAGCATACGAGCAACGGGTGCGTCCTACGAGCAGTACTTC. V and J are TRBV2 and TRBJ2-7; D gene unclear. V lost 7 bases and J 1 base, leaving 17 bases between the germline ends. Per the germline V gene, CDR1 is SNHLY and CDR2 is FYNNEI. The length of the CDR3 is 15 residues.

This clonotype was seen ten or more times. The V gene is TRBV5-1, the J gene TRBJ1-1; D might be TRBD1 (6 bases). This CDR3 is 14 amino acids long. The V end lost 3 bases, the J end lost 5 bases, and 14 bases lay between the germline ends. Germline-derived CDR1 and CDR2 are SGHRS and YFSETQ. The DNA for the CDR3 is TGCGCCAGCAGCTCGACGCATCAGGGGACTGAAGCTTTCTTT. Amino acid sequence: CASSSTHQGTEAFF.

Many counts were recorded for this clonotype. This chain uses TRBV20-1 with TRBJ1-1; D ambiguous. Per the germline V gene, CDR1 is DFQATT and CDR2 is SNEGSKA (reference sequence). This CDR3 region has 14 residues. The V gene lost 3 bases and the J gene lost 1 base, with 12 bases spanning the gap. The CDR3 spells CSARATRTNTEAFF. CDR3 DNA sequence: TGCAGTGCTAGGGCTACGCGGACGAACACTGAAGCTTTCTTT.

In DNA, the CDR3 is TGTGCCAGCAGTTTATTGACAGGGGGCTCAGATACGCAGTATTTT. The encoded protein is CASSLLTGGSDTQYF. The chain recombines TRBV28 with TRBJ2-3; TRBD1 matches 10 bases. This CDR3 spans 15 amino acids. V gave up 1 base and J gave up 4 bases; unmatched junction bases: 2. From germline, CDR1 is MDHEN and CDR2 SYDVKM.

This clonotype was seen many times. The chain uses TRBV21-1 and TRBJ2-1; the table's D call TRBD1 went unverified against the DNA. TRBV21-1 counts as a pseudogene. The CDR3 contains 16 residues. The CDR3 sequence is CASIQRTRQGDNEQFF. CDR3 bases: TGTGCCAGCATCCAAAGAACGAGACAGGGCGACAATGAGCAGTTCTTC.

The chain carries TRBV28 and TRBJ1-5; tentative D call: TRBD1 (6 bases). V was pared by 7 bases and J by 9 bases, with 19 bases between. The CDR3 has 14 residues. Germline assignment: CDR1 MDHEN and CDR2 SYDVKM. CDR3 amino acids: CASILISGVGPQHF. DNA of the CDR3: TGTGCCAGCATCCTCATCTCAGGGGTTGGGCCCCAGCATTTT. Variable domain in full (rest from reference TRBV28 and TRBJ1-5): DVKVTQSSRYLVKRTGEKVFLECVQDMDHENMFWYRQDPGLGLRLIYFSYDVKMKEKGDIPEGYSVSREKKERFSLILESASTNQTSMYLCASILISGVGPQHFGDGTRLSIL.

The table lists this clonotype with many counts. The genes are TRBV4-1 and TRBJ1-6; D is ambiguous. The CDR3 covers 14 residues. CDR1 MGHRA and CDR2 YSYEKL come from the germline V gene. Trimming took 0 bases from V and 10 from J, leaving 10 bases between them. The CDR3 nucleotides read TGCGCCAGCAGCCAAGAACGACGGCCCTCACCCCTCCACTTT. This codes for CASSQERRPSPLHF.

The table lists this clonotype with a few counts. The chain links TRBV7-2 to TRBJ1-5; no definite D call. With 0 bases removed from V and 0 bases from J, the gap between germline ends came to 9 bases. There are 16 residues in the CDR3. Germline CDR1 is SGHTA and CDR2 is FQGNSA. Here the CDR3 reads CASSLANVNSNQPQHF. CDR3 nucleotide sequence: TGTGCCAGCAGCTTAGCGAACGTTAATAGCAATCAGCCCCAGCATTTT.

This clonotype has more than one count but fewer than ten. The chain recombines TRBV29-1 with TRBJ2-3; the D gene is possibly TRBD1 (5 bases). V lost 8 bases and J lost 0, with 18 bases in between. The CDR3 is 15 amino acids. Germline assignment: CDR1 SQVTM and CDR2 ANQGSEA. The CDR3 DNA reads TGCAGCACCCGCTTGACAGTTCGTAGCACAGATACGCAGTATTTT. The encoded protein is CSTRLTVRSTDTQYF.

J is TRBJ1-6 and V is TRBV2; no definite D call. This CDR3 spans 15 amino acids. The germline V gene has CDR1 SNHLY and CDR2 FYNNEI. Trimming pared 3 bases from V and 8 bases from J, leaving 14 bases between. CDR3 loop: CASSDWDLTYSPLHF. DNA of the CDR3: TGTGCCAGCAGTGACTGGGATCTTACGTATTCACCCCTCCACTTT.

This clonotype was seen only a few times. The rearrangement uses TRBV20-1 and TRBJ2-1; D possibly corresponds to TRBD2 (7 bases). V gave up 0 bases and J gave up 9 bases, with 18 bases separating them. Germline CDR1 and CDR2: DFQATT and SNEGSKA (reference sequence). The CDR3 extends over 15 amino acids. CDR3: CSARDRRGGAGEQFF. For the CDR3, the DNA is TGCAGTGCTAGAGATCGGAGGGGGGGAGCGGGTGAGCAGTTCTTC.

The CDR3 reads CASSGTHGRAGELFF. In DNA form, the CDR3 reads TGCGCCAGCAGTGGTACGCACGGGAGGGCCGGGGAGCTGTTTTTT. The gene calls are TRBV10-1 and TRBJ2-2, with TRBD2 matching 8 bases. This CDR3 contains 15 residues. J was trimmed by 6 bases and V by 4 bases; bases with no gene match: 7. Germline V CDR1 and CDR2: WNHNN, SYGVQD (reference sequence).

This rearrangement joins TRBV11-2 to TRBJ2-5; 11 bases are a match to TRBD2. The ends lost 3 bases at V and 3 bases at J; junction bases unmatched: 3. From germline, CDR1 is SGHAT and CDR2 FQNNGV. The CDR3 consists of 15 residues. CDR3 in DNA: TGTGCCAGCAGCTTTACTAGCGGGAGAGAAGAGACCCAGTACTTC. Translating gives CASSFTSGREETQYF.

This clonotype was counted a few times. The CDR3 DNA is TGCAGTGCGCCTAGACAGAGTAGCAATCAGCCCCAGCATTTT. It yields the protein CSAPRQSSNQPQHF. The chain carries TRBV20-1 and TRBJ1-5; TRBD1 is a possible D gene (5 bases). Germline V CDR1 and CDR2: DFQATT, SNEGSKA (reference sequence). CDR3 length: 14 residues. Trimming took off 6 bases at V and 0 bases at J, with 12 bases between the two ends.

This clonotype occurred many times. The V call is TRBV6-5, the J call TRBJ1-1; no clear D. The germline gives CDR1 MNHEY, CDR2 SVGAGI. Between the trimmed V and J ends, which lost 6 bases and 11 bases, there was a span of 19 bases. The CDR3 has 13 residues. Here the CDR3 reads CASSVTLRSGAFF. CDR3 sequence (DNA): TGTGCCAGCAGCGTCACCCTAAGGTCTGGGGCTTTCTTT.

This clonotype was picked up many times. The chain couples TRBV27 to TRBJ1-1; a weak D match, TRBD1 (6 bases). The V gene's germline CDR1 is MNHEY and CDR2 SMNVEV (reference sequence). The ends were cut back, 4 bases at V and 3 bases at J, with 21 bases in the middle. This CDR3 spans 17 amino acids. Here the CDR3 DNA reads TGTGCCAGCAGTTCATGGCAGGGGATTTGGACGGACACTGAAGCTTTCTTT. Translation gives CASSSWQGIWTDTEAFF.

On this clonotype itself: One end of the junction varies from germline; a read error may be responsible. V usage is TRBV18 and J usage is TRBJ1-1, with 7 bases identical to TRBD1. The CDR3 is 15 residues long. CDR1 and CDR2 from the germline V gene are KGHSH and LQKENI. The CDR3 here is CASSPDRAGGTEALF. The CDR3 coding sequence is TGTGCCAGCTCACCCGACAGGGCGGGGGGCACTGAAGCTTTGTTT. The whole variable domain, filled in from reference TRBV18 and TRBJ1-1, reads NAGVMQNPRHLVRRRGQEARLRCSPMKGHSHVYWYRQLPEEGLKFMVYLQKENIIDESGMPKERFSAEFPKEGPSILRIQQVVRGDSAAYFCASSPDRAGGTEALFGQGTRLTVV.

In its sample, this clonotype was seen many times. The J gene is TRBJ2-1, the V gene TRBV11-2; TRBD2 matches 12 bases. The V gene's germline CDR1 is SGHAT and CDR2 FQNNGV. CDR3 size: 16 residues. Trimming at V came to 5 bases and at J to 4 bases, leaving 6 bases not matched to a gene. DNA for the CDR3: TGTGCCAGCAGCCGCGGACTAGCGGGAAATTACAATGAGCAGTTCTTC. Translated, it gives CASSRGLAGNYNEQFF.

In this sample, this clonotype turned up a few times. The chain combines TRBV6-5 with TRBJ1-6; TRBD1 matches 12 bases. CDR1 is MNHEY and CDR2 is SVGAGI in the germline V gene. CDR3 length: 15 residues. Trimming at V came to 5 bases and at J to 9 bases, leaving 5 bases not matched to a gene. CDR3 sequence: CASSPGQGARSPLHF. CDR3 coding DNA: TGTGCCAGCAGTCCGGGACAGGGGGCGCGTTCACCCCTCCACTTT.

The table lists this clonotype with many counts. This chain joins TRBV7-8 and TRBJ1-1; no definite D call. The V gene's germline CDR1 is SGHVS and CDR2 FQNEAQ. The CDR3 runs to 12 residues. With 5 bases removed from V and 1 base from J, the gap between germline ends came to 5 bases. Here the CDR3 reads CASSRRNTEAFF. DNA of the CDR3: TGTGCCAGCAGCCGAAGGAACACTGAAGCTTTCTTT.

The table lists this clonotype with many counts. The CDR3 DNA sequence: TGTGCCAGCAGCTTAAACGGGAGGGCCCCAGATACGCAGTATTTT. Protein: CASSLNGRAPDTQYF. The chain carries TRBV7-6 and TRBJ2-3; TRBD2 agrees at 8 bases. V gave up 2 bases and J gave up 4 bases; unmatched junction bases: 5. This CDR3 is 15 amino acids long. Per germline, CDR1 SGHVS and CDR2 FNYEAQ.

This clonotype was picked up many times. The rearrangement joins TRBV28 to TRBJ2-3; maybe TRBD1 (6 bases). The germline V gene encodes CDR1 MDHEN and CDR2 SYDVKM. The V end was cut by 6 bases, the J end by 3 bases, with 10 bases between. The CDR3 contains 13 residues. The CDR3 region has the DNA TGTGCCAGCAGGTCCGGGACAACAGATACGCAGTATTTT. Protein product: CASRSGTTDTQYF. Based on the CDR3 plus reference TRBV28 and TRBJ2-3, the full variable domain is DVKVTQSSRYLVKRTGEKVFLECVQDMDHENMFWYRQDPGLGLRLIYFSYDVKMKEKGDIPEGYSVSREKKERFSLILESASTNQTSMYLCASRSGTTDTQYFGPGTRLTVL.

The table lists this clonotype with a few counts. This chain uses TRBV5-6 with TRBJ1-5, with 9 bases lining up with TRBD1. The CDR3 sequence is 17 residues long. Germline lookup yields CDR1 SGHDT and CDR2 YYEEEE. Losses at the gene ends were 0 bases for V and 3 bases for J; bases not matched to a gene: 7. The CDR3 here is CASSLARGQGFNQPQHF. The CDR3 coding sequence is TGTGCCAGCAGCTTGGCCAGGGGACAGGGTTTCAATCAGCCCCAGCATTTT.

This clonotype showed up many times. The chain carries TRBV6-1 and TRBJ2-5, with a tentative D call TRBD2 (5 bases). The V and J ends lost 4 bases and 9 bases respectively, with 12 bases between them. The CDR3 contains 12 residues. Looked up from germline, CDR1 is MNHNS and CDR2 is SASEGT. In nucleotides, the CDR3 is TGTGCCAGCAGTGCGGCTAGCTCGGCCCAGTACTTC. Amino acids: CASSAASSAQYF.

This clonotype was observed a handful of times. The V call is TRBV11-2, the J call TRBJ2-7; D is perhaps TRBD1 or TRBD2 (6 bases each). The germline V gene encodes CDR1 SGHAT and CDR2 FQNNGV. V was shortened by 5 bases and J by 6 bases, with 14 bases between the two germline ends. The CDR3 consists of 13 residues. The CDR3 coding sequence is TGTGCCAGCAGCAGAGGGGGGACGGGCGAGCAGTACTTC. It yields the protein CASSRGGTGEQYF.